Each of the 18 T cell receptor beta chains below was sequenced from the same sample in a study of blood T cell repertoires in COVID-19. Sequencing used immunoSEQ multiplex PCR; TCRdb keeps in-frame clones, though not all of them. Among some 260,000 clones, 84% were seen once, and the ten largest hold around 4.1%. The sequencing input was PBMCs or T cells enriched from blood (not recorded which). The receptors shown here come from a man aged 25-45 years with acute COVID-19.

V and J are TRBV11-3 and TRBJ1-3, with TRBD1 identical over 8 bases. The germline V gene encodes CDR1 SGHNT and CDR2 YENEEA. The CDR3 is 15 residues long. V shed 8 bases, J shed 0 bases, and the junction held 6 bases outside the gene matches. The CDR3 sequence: CASGSGGLSGNTIYF. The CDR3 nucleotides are TGTGCCAGCGGGTCAGGGGGCCTCTCTGGAAACACCATATATTTT.

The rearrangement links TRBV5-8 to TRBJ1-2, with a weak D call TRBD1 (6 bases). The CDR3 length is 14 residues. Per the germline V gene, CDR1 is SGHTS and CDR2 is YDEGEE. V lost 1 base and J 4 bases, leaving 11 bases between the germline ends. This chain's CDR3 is CASSLPQGTYGYTF. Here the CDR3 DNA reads TGTGCCAGCAGCTTGCCCCAGGGGACCTATGGCTACACCTTC.

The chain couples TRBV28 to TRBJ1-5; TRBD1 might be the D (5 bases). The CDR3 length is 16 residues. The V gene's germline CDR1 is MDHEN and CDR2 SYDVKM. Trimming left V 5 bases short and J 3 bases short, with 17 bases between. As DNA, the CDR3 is TGTGCCAGCAGTCCCATTGGGGGGTTAAACAATCAGCCCCAGCATTTT. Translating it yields CASSPIGGLNNQPQHF.

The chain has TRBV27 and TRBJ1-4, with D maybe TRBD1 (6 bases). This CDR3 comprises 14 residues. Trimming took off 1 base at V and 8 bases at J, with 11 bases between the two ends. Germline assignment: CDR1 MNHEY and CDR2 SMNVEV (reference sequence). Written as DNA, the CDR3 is TGTGCCAGCAGTTTATTGGACAGTGGGGAAAAACTGTTTTTT. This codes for CASSLLDSGEKLFF. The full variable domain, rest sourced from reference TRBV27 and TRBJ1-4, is EAQVTQNPRYLITVTGKKLTVTCSQNMNHEYMSWYRQDPGLGLRQIYYSMNVEVTDKGDVPEGYKVSRKEKRNFPLILESPSPNQTSLYFCASSLLDSGEKLFFGSGTQLSVL.

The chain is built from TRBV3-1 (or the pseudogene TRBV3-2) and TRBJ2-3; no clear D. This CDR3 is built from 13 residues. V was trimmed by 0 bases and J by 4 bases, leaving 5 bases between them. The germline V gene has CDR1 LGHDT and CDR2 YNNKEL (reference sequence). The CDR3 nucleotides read TGTGCCAGCAGCCAAGAGAGTCCAGATACGCAGTATTTT. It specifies CASSQESPDTQYF.

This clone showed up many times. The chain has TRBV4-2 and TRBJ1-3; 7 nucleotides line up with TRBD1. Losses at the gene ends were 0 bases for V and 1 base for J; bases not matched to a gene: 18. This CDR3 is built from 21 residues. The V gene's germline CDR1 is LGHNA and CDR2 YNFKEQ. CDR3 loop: CASSQEKGGPGTIQSGNTIYF. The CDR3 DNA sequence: TGTGCCAGCAGCCAAGAGAAAGGGGGCCCCGGAACCATTCAGTCTGGAAACACCATATATTTT.

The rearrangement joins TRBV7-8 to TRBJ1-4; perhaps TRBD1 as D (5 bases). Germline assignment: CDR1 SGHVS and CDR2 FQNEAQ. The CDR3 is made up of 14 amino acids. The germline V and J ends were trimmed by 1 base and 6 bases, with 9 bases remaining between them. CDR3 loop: CASSLVGGDEKLFF. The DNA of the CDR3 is TGTGCCAGCAGCTTAGTTGGAGGGGATGAAAAACTGTTTTTT.

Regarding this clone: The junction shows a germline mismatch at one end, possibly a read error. Here the CDR3 DNA reads TGTGCCAGCAGCTTGCAGGGATCGGCTTTTAATGAGCAGTTCTTC. Residues: CASSLQGSAFNEQFF. The chain recombines TRBV5-1 with TRBJ2-1; TRBD1 is a possible D gene (5 bases). The CDR3 extends over 15 amino acids. Germline-derived CDR1 and CDR2 are SGHRS and YFSETQ.

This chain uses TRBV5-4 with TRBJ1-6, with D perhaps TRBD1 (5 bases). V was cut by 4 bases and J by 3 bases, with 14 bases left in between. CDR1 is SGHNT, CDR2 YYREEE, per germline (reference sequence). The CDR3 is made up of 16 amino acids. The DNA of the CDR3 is TGTGCCAGCAGCCACCCCCGGAGGGGCTATAATTCACCCCTCCACTTT. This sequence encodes CASSHPRRGYNSPLHF.

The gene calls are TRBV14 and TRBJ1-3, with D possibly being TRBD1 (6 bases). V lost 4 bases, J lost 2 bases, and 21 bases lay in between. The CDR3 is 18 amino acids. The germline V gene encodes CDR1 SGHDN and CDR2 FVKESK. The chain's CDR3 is CASSRTRGTPITGNTIYF. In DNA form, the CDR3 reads TGTGCCAGCAGCCGGACTAGAGGGACACCTATTACTGGAAACACCATATATTTT.

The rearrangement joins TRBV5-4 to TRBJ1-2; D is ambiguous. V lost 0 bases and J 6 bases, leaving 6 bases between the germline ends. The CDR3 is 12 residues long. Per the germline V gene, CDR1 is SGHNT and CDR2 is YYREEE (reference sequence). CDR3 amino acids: CASSLDQNGYTF. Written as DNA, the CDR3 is TGTGCCAGCAGCTTGGATCAGAATGGCTACACCTTC.

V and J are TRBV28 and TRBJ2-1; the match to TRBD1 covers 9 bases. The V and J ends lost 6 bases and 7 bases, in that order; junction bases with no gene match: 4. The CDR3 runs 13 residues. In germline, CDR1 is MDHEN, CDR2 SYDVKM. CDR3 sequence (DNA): TGTGCCAGCAGGCGGGACAGGGTAAATGAGCAGTTCTTC. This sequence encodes CASRRDRVNEQFF.

CDR3 amino acids: CASSSGQFRTGNTIYF. As DNA, the CDR3 is TGTGCCAGCAGCTCGGGACAGTTTCGTACAGGAAACACCATATATTTT. V is TRBV5-4 and J is TRBJ1-3; 7 bases match TRBD1. The germline gives CDR1 SGHNT, CDR2 YYREEE (reference sequence). This CDR3 is built from 16 residues. With V trimmed by 3 bases and J by 4 bases, 10 bases remained unmatched. Full variable domain (outside the CDR3, taken from reference TRBV5-4 and TRBJ1-3): ETGVTQSPTHLIKTRGQQVTLRCSSQSGHNTVSWYQQALGQGPQFIFQYYREEENGRGNFPPRFSGLQFPNYSSELNVNALELDDSALYLCASSSGQFRTGNTIYFGEGSWLTVV.

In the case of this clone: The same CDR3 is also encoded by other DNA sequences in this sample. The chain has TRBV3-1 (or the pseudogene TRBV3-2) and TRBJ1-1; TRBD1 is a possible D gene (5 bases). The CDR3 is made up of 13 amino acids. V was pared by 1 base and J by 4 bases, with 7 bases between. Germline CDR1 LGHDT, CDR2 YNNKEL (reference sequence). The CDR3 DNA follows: TGTGCCAGCAGCCAAGGTAGGGGCACTGAAGCTTTCTTT. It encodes CASSQGRGTEAFF.

The CDR3 nucleotides are TGTGCCAGCAGTCCCCGGACAGGGAAGGACCAGCCCCAGCATTTT. Its translation: CASSPRTGKDQPQHF. The genes are TRBV6-5 and TRBJ1-5, with TRBD1 matching over 8 bases. The CDR3 is 15 amino acids. Germline lookup yields CDR1 MNHEY and CDR2 SVGAGI. With V trimmed by 5 bases and J by 7 bases, 10 bases remained unmatched.

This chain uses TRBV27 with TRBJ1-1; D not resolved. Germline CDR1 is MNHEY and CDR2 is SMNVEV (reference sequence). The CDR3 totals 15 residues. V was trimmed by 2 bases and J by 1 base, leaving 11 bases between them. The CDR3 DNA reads TGTGCCAGCAGTTTAGTGCACAGATCGAACACTGAAGCTTTCTTT. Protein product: CASSLVHRSNTEAFF.

DNA for the CDR3: TGTGCCAGCAGAATGCGGGGGCTTAGCACAGATACGCAGTATTTT. Its protein product is CASRMRGLSTDTQYF. This chain joins TRBV27 and TRBJ2-3; a possible D gene is TRBD2 (7 bases). Germline V CDR1 and CDR2: MNHEY, SMNVEV (reference sequence). Deletions cut 6 bases from V and 0 bases from J, with 13 bases between. The CDR3 is made up of 15 amino acids.

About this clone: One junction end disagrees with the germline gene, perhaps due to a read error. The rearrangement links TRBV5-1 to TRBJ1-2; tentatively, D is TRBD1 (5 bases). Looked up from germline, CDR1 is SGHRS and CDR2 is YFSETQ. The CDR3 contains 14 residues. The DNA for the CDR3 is TGTGCCAGCAGCTTGGAGGGCAGGGCGGGAGGCTACACCTTC. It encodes CASSLEGRAGGYTF.